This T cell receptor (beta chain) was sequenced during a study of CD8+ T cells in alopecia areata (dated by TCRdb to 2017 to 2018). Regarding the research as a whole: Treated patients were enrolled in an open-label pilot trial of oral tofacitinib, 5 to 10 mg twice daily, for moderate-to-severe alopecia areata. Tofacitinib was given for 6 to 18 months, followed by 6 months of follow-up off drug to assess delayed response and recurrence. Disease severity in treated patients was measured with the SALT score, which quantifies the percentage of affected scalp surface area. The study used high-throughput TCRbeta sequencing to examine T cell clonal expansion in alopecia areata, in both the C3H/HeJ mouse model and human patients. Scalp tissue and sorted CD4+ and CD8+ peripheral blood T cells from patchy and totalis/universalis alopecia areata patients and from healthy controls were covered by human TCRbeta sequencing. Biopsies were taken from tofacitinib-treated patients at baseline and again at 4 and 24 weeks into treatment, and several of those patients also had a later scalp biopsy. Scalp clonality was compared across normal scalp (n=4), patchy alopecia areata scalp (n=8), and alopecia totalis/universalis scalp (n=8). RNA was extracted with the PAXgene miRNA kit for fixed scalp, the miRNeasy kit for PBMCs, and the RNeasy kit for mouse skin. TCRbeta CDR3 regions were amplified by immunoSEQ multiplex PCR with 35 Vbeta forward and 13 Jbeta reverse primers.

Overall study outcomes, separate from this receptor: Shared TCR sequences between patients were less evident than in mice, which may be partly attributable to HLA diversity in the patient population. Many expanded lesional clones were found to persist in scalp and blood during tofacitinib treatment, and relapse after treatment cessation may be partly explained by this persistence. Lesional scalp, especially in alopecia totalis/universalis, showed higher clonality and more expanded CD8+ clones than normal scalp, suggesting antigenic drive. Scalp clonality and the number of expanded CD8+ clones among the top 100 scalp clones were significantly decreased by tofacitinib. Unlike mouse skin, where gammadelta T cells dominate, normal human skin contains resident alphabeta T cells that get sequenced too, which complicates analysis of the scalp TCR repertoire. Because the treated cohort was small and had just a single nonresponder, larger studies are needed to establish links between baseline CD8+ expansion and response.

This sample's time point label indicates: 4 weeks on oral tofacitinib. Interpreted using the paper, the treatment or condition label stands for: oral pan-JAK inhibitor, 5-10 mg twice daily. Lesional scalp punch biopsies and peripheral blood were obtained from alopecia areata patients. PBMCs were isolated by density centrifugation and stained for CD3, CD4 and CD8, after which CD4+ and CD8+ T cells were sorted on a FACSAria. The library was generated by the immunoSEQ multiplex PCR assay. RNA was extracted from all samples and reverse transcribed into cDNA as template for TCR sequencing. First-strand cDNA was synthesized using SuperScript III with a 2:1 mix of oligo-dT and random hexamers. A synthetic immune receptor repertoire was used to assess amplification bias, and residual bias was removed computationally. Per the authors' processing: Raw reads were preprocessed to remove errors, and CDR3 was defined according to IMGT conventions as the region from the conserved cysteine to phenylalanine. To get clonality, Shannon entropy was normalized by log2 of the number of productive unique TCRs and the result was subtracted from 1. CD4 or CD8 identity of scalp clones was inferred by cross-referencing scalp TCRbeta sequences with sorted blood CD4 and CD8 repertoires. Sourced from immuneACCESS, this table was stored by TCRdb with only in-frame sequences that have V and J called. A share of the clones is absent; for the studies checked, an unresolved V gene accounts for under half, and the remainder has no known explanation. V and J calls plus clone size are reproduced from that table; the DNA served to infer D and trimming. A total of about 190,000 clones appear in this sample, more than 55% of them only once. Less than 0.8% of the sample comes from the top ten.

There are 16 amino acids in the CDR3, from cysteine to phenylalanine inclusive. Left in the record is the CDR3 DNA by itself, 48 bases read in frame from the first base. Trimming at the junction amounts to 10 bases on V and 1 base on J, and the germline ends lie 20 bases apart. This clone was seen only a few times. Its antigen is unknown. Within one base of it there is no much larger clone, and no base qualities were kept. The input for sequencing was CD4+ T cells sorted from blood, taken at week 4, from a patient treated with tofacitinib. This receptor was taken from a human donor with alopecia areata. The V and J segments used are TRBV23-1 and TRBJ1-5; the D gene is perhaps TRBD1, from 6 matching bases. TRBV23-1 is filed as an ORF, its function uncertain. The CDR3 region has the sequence CATLTPQGISNQPQHF. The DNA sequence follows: TGCGCCACGCTCACCCCTCAGGGGATAAGCAATCAGCCCCAGCATTTT.